A selection of T cell receptor beta chains follows, all from one sample in a study of blood T cell repertoires in COVID-19. The assay was immunoSEQ multiplex PCR, and TCRdb's table has in-frame clones only and misses some. This table holds 150,000 to 200,000 clones, more than 80% found once. The specimen sequenced was PBMCs or T cells enriched from blood (not recorded which). The receptors originated from a man aged 40-50 years who had recovered from COVID-19. Both conserved end residues are part of each CDR3. The D gene is left open where the match is weak. Rows give clone size only sometimes, using once, few, many, or a class for an expanded clone.

J gene,D gene,clone size,V gene,CDR3 protein,CDR3 DNA
TRBJ1-1,.,.,TRBV7-9,CASSPGVMNTEAFF,TGTGCCAGCAGCCCCGGTGTGATGAACACTGAAGCTTTCTTT
TRBJ2-1,TRBD1,.,TRBV15,CATSRGGQENEQFF,TGTGCCACCAGCAGAGGTGGACAGGAGAATGAGCAGTTCTTC
TRBJ1-1,.,.,TRBV29-1,CSVAGRQRDEAFF,TGCAGCGTGGCGGGACGTCAGAGGGATGAAGCTTTCTTT
TRBJ2-1,TRBD1,.,TRBV5-4,CASSLNSGTGVYNEQFF,TGTGCCAGCAGCTTGAATTCTGGGACAGGTGTTTACAATGAGCAGTTCTTC
TRBJ2-3,.,once,TRBV6-1,CASSEVAGGRDTQYF,TGTGCCAGCAGTGAAGTGGCAGGGGGGAGAGATACGCAGTATTTT
TRBJ1-3,.,.,TRBV5-1,CASSLSGDENTIYF,TGCGCCAGCAGCTTGTCGGGGGATGAAAACACCATATATTTT
TRBJ1-6,.,.,TRBV4-1,CASSQDPGGSYNSPLHF,TGCGCCAGCAGCCAAGATCCCGGGGGCTCCTATAATTCACCCCTCCACTTT
TRBJ2-1,TRBD2,.,TRBV11-3,CASSFVSGGLTINEQFF,TGTGCCAGCAGCTTTGTTAGCGGGGGCCTTACCATCAATGAGCAGTTCTTC
TRBJ1-3,.,.,TRBV7-8,CASSLSGGNSGNTIYF,TGTGCCAGCAGCTTATCGGGAGGTAACTCTGGAAACACCATATATTTT
TRBJ1-2,TRBD1,.,TRBV19,CASSIGFGTGYGYTF,TGTGCCAGTAGTATAGGGTTCGGGACAGGCTATGGCTACACCTTC
TRBJ1-2,TRBD1,few,TRBV6-5,CASTLGTEIYGYTF,TGTGCCAGCACTCTAGGGACAGAAATATATGGCTACACCTTC
TRBJ1-2,.,few,TRBV10-2,CASSERGYNYGYTF,TGCGCCAGCAGTGAACGAGGGTATAACTATGGCTACACCTTC
TRBJ2-3,.,.,TRBV20-1,CSASDADTQYF,TGCAGTGCTAGTGACGCAGATACGCAGTATTTT
TRBJ2-7,.,.,TRBV9,CASSVSAVPGDEQYF,TGTGCCAGCAGCGTATCCGCCGTCCCGGGGGACGAGCAGTACTTC
TRBJ1-2,TRBD1,few,TRBV9,CASSGQGANYGYTF,TGTGCCAGCAGCGGACAGGGGGCTAACTATGGCTACACCTTC
TRBJ2-2,.,.,TRBV18,CASSPQGGELFF,TGTGCCAGCTCACCCCAGGGCGGGGAGCTGTTTTTT
TRBJ2-7,TRBD1,.,TRBV10-2,CASRDRTANYEQYF,TGCGCCAGCCGGGACAGGACAGCTAACTACGAGCAGTACTTC
TRBJ1-2,TRBD1,.,TRBV25-1,CASSDARTGQDYTF,TGTGCCAGCAGTGACGCAAGGACAGGACAAGACTACACCTTC
TRBJ2-7,TRBD2,.,TRBV7-9,CASSLRAAGAGDSYEQYF,TGTGCCAGCAGCTTAAGGGCGGCGGGTGCGGGGGACTCCTACGAGCAGTACTTC
TRBJ2-1,.,few,TRBV1,CTSSRTKSYNEQFF,TGCACCAGCAGCCGGACAAAGAGTTACAATGAGCAGTTCTTC
TRBJ1-4,TRBD1,.,TRBV28,CASSLTGVDEKLFF,TGTGCCAGCAGTTTAACAGGGGTAGATGAAAAACTGTTTTTT
TRBJ2-7,.,.,TRBV11-3,CASSLATGSYEQYF,TGTGCCAGCAGCTTAGCTACAGGATCCTACGAGCAGTACTTC
TRBJ2-5,.,.,TRBV3-1/TRBV3-2,CASSQAGTLLGETQYF,TGTGCCAGCAGCCAAGCTGGGACTCTCCTGGGGGAGACCCAGTACTTC
TRBJ1-5,.,.,TRBV28,CASWTGNQPQHF,TGTGCCAGTTGGACAGGCAATCAGCCCCAGCATTTT
TRBJ1-2,.,.,TRBV3-1/TRBV3-2,CASSPGEWDYGYTF,TGTGCCAGCAGCCCAGGGGAATGGGACTATGGCTACACCTTC
TRBJ1-6,.,.,TRBV13,CATSMGEVNSPLHF,TGTGCCACCTCGATGGGGGAGGTAAATTCACCCCTCCACTTT